Listed below are T cell receptor beta chains from one sample, sequenced in a study of cytomegalovirus exposure and HLA in healthy donors. Generated by immunoSEQ multiplex PCR, the TCRdb table keeps only in-frame clones and is missing some. The sample lists roughly 150,000 clones, roughly 70% occurring once. Specimen: PBMCs. These receptors were obtained from a male donor in good health and CMV-seronegative. Both conserved end residues are part of each CDR3. The D gene is left open where the match is weak. Not every row has a clone size; where given, it reads once, few, many or a size class.

NA	TRBV9	TRBJ1-4	16	NA	TGTGCCAGCAGCTTCCGATCAGGGGCTGCTAATGAAAAACTGTTTTTT	CASSFRSGAANEKLFF
NA	TRBV20-1	TRBJ1-6	11	once	TGCAGTGCTAGAGAGGGCGGGTCCCTCCACTTT	CSAREGGSLHF
NA	TRBV6-1	TRBJ1-3	16	NA	TGTGCCAGCAGCGAATCCTCCGGGGGCTCTGGAAACACCATATATTTT	CASSESSGGSGNTIYF
TRBD2	TRBV5-4	TRBJ2-2	15	once	TGTGCCAGCAGTTTCAGCGGGAAGCTCTCCGGGGAGCTGTTTTTT	CASSFSGKLSGELFF
NA	TRBV5-4	TRBJ2-2	15	NA	TGTGCCAGCAGCTTTAGGTCCGCGGGGACCGGGGAGCTGTTTTTT	CASSFRSAGTGELFF
TRBD2	TRBV11-1	TRBJ2-5	13	once	TGTGCCAGCAGCTCCGGACTAGCGGAGACCCAGTACTTC	CASSSGLAETQYF
TRBD1	TRBV15	TRBJ1-1	16	NA	TGTGCCACCAGCAGAGTATGGGGACAGGGCTACACTGAAGCTTTCTTT	CATSRVWGQGYTEAFF
NA	TRBV10-3	TRBJ1-1	15	few	TGTGCCACAGTGCGGGCCCCAGGGGTGAACACTGAAGCTTTCTTT	CATVRAPGVNTEAFF
NA	TRBV7-2	TRBJ1-4	15	NA	TGTGCCAGCAGCGAACAGGCCGGAATTAATGAAAAACTGTTTTTT	CASSEQAGINEKLFF
NA	TRBV5-1	TRBJ2-5	15	NA	TGCGCCAGCAGCTTGGCGGCTAGCGTCGGAGAGACCCAGTACTTC	CASSLAASVGETQYF
TRBD1	TRBV2	TRBJ1-5	14	NA	TGTGCCAGCAGACGGACAGGGGGGAATCAGCCCCAGCATTTT	CASRRTGGNQPQHF
NA	TRBV9	TRBJ1-1	13	few	TGTGCCAGCAGCGTAGCCAGAAACACTGAAGCTTTCTTT	CASSVARNTEAFF
NA	TRBV25-1	TRBJ1-5	13	NA	TGTGCCAGCAGTGAAGGAGGGAGTGGGCCCCAGCATTTT	CASSEGGSGPQHF
NA	TRBV28	TRBJ1-2	14	few	TGTGCCAGCAGCCTCGGACACCATAGCTATGGCTACACCTTC	CASSLGHHSYGYTF
TRBD1	TRBV2	TRBJ1-2	18	NA	TGTGCCAGCAGTGAAGCGAGGACAGGGGGATTAAGGAATAGGGGCTACACCTTC	CASSEARTGGLRNRGYTF
TRBD2	TRBV27	TRBJ2-2	15	NA	TGTGCCAGCAGTGGACTAGCGGGAAACACCGGGGAGCTGTTTTTT	CASSGLAGNTGELFF
NA	TRBV7-2	TRBJ2-7	12	NA	TGTGCCAGCAGCTACAGGGTACGCGAGCAGTACTTC	CASSYRVREQYF
NA	TRBV6-5	TRBJ1-5	13	NA	TGTGCCAGCAGTACCGAGAGGCGTCAGCCCCAGCATTTT	CASSTERRQPQHF
TRBD2	TRBV28	TRBJ2-2	16	NA	TGTGCCAGCACCTCGGGAGTAGCGGGAAACACCGGGGAGCTGTTTTTT	CASTSGVAGNTGELFF
TRBD2	TRBV7-9	TRBJ2-3	14	few	TGTGCCAGCAGCTTATCCGGGTGGACTAGCCAGGGGCATTTT	CASSLSGWTSQGHF
NA	TRBV7-9	TRBJ1-3	13	NA	TGTGCCAGCAGACAGGTCTCTGGAAACACCATATATTTT	CASRQVSGNTIYF
TRBD1	TRBV27	TRBJ2-7	13	NA	TGTGCCAGCAGTGCCGGGACAGGTTACGAGCAGTACTTC	CASSAGTGYEQYF
TRBD1	TRBV6-1	TRBJ1-5	15	NA	TGTGCCAGAACTCCTCAGGGGGAGGACAATCAGCCCCAGCATTTT	CARTPQGEDNQPQHF
NA	TRBV28	TRBJ2-5	11	NA	TGTGCCAGCAGTCGAGGACAGTCCCAGTACTTC	CASSRGQSQYF
NA	TRBV15	TRBJ2-1	14	NA	TGTGCCACCAGCACCAGGGAAGGGAACAATGAGCAGTTCTTC	CATSTREGNNEQFF
NA	TRBV5-1	TRBJ1-6	16	NA	TGCGCCAGCAGCTTGCCGGAGCTCGGCGATAATTCACCCCTCCACTTT	CASSLPELGDNSPLHF
TRBD1	TRBV2	TRBJ1-4	15	NA	TGTGCCAGCAGTGAAGGGGGCAGGGGGTCCGAAAAACTGTTTTTT	CASSEGGRGSEKLFF
NA	TRBV5-1	TRBJ2-5	12	NA	TGCGCCAGCAGCGAGAGGCAAGAGACCCAGTACTTC	CASSERQETQYF
TRBD1	TRBV2	TRBJ1-5	17	NA	TGTGCCAGCAGCGCGGACAGGGTATTATTAGTTATGCAGCCCCAGCATTTT	CASSADRVLLVMQPQHF
NA	TRBV5-6	TRBJ2-3	14	NA	TGTGCCAGCAGTTCAAGGGTGGGGGGAGATACGCAGTATTTT	CASSSRVGGDTQYF
NA	TRBV7-2	TRBJ2-5	14	NA	TGTGCCAGCAGCTCCCGCAGGATCCGGGAGACCCAGTACTTC	CASSSRRIRETQYF
TRBD1	TRBV7-9	TRBJ1-5	17	NA	TGTGCCAGCAGCTTAGGTGGACAGGAGCATACAGGACAGCCCCAGCATTTT	CASSLGGQEHTGQPQHF
NA	TRBV19	TRBJ2-3	15	once	TGTGCCAGTAGTATAGGTCAGGGGAGCACAGATACGCAGTATTTT	CASSIGQGSTDTQYF
TRBD2	TRBV18	TRBJ2-1	15	NA	TGTGCCAGCTCATTGACTAGCGGCGTGTACGATGAGCAGTTCTTC	CASSLTSGVYDEQFF
TRBD1	TRBV6-4	TRBJ2-1	14	few	TGTGCCAGCAGTGACGGGACAGGGGGCAATGAGCAGTTCTTC	CASSDGTGGNEQFF
NA	TRBV28	TRBJ2-5	16	NA	TGTGCCAGCAGTTTATGCAAGCCCAAACTGCGGAAGACCCAGTACTTC	CASSLCKPKLRKTQYF
NA	TRBV6-1	TRBJ1-2	14	NA	TGTGCCAGCAGTGTGGACTTCCTCCATTATGGCTACACCTTC	CASSVDFLHYGYTF
NA	TRBV10-3	TRBJ1-5	12	NA	TGTGCCATCCAACAGGGCAATCAGCCCCAGCATTTT	CAIQQGNQPQHF
TRBD2	TRBV7-9	TRBJ2-7	16	few	TGTGCCAGCAGCCCCCGGCTGGGGAGGGTGACCCTCGAGCAGTACTTC	CASSPRLGRVTLEQYF
NA	TRBV30	TRBJ2-7	12	NA	TGTGCCTGGGGGGCATCAGGGTCCGAGCAGTACTTC	CAWGASGSEQYF
NA	TRBV5-1	TRBJ2-7	16	NA	TGCGCCAGCAGCCCAAGGGGTGAGGCCAGCTCCTACGAGCAGTACTTC	CASSPRGEASSYEQYF
NA	TRBV7-2	TRBJ1-2	13	NA	TGTGCCAGCAGCTTGGGGGCGAACTATGGCTACACCTTC	CASSLGANYGYTF
NA	TRBV7-3	TRBJ2-2	14	NA	TGTGCCAGCAGCTTAATTTCTCACACCGGGGAGCTGTTTTTT	CASSLISHTGELFF
TRBD1	TRBV5-4	TRBJ1-1	16	NA	TGTGCCAGCAGCTGGACGGGACAGGGGTACGTCACTGAAGCTTTCTTT	CASSWTGQGYVTEAFF
TRBD1	TRBV4-1	TRBJ1-4	14	few	TGCGCCAGCAGTCTACGGGACAGCGCCGAAAAACTGTTTTTT	CASSLRDSAEKLFF
TRBD2	TRBV7-8	TRBJ2-7	15	NA	TGTGCCAGCAGCTCCTCGGGAGGGCCAACCCACGAGCAGTACTTC	CASSSSGGPTHEQYF
NA	TRBV7-8	TRBJ2-1	15	NA	TGTGCCAGCAGCTTTAACAGGATTACCTACAATGAGCAGTTCTTC	CASSFNRITYNEQFF
TRBD1	TRBV29-1	TRBJ1-3	14	NA	TGCAGCGCCGGATCAGGGACAGCAGGAAACACCATATATTTT	CSAGSGTAGNTIYF
TRBD1	TRBV7-3	TRBJ1-3	17	NA	TGTGCCAGCAGCCCATCGACAGGGAGCGGTTCTGGAAACACCATATATTTT	CASSPSTGSGSGNTIYF
TRBD2	TRBV9	TRBJ2-2	17	NA	TGTGCCAGCAGCGTACTGGGTAGCGGGAGGTCCACCGGGGAGCTGTTTTTT	CASSVLGSGRSTGELFF
TRBD2	TRBV7-3	TRBJ2-1	15	few	TGTGCCAGCAGCTTAAGACTAGCGGGTGCGGGCGAGCAGTTCTTC	CASSLRLAGAGEQFF
NA	TRBV11-2	TRBJ2-3	17	NA	TGTGCCAGCAGCTTAGTCGCCTCCACCACGGTCACAGATACGCAGTATTTT	CASSLVASTTVTDTQYF
TRBD1	TRBV9	TRBJ1-4	14	medium-sized	TGTGCCAGCAGCGCCGGACAGGGGGTTGAAAAACTGTTTTTT	CASSAGQGVEKLFF
TRBD1	TRBV30	TRBJ2-5	16	NA	TGTGCCTGGGGGGGAGGGACAGGGGGAGTCCGGGAGACCCAGTACTTC	CAWGGGTGGVRETQYF
NA	TRBV27	TRBJ2-5	14	NA	TGTGCCAGCAGTTTCTGGGGCTACCAAGAGACCCAGTACTTC	CASSFWGYQETQYF
NA	TRBV27	TRBJ1-1	14	once	TGTGCCAGCAAATGGGGACACCCTGGGACTGAAGCTTTCTTT	CASKWGHPGTEAFF
NA	TRBV4-3	TRBJ2-1	17	few	TGCGCCAGCAGCCAAGAAGGAGGCGGACAGCCTTACAATGAGCAGTTCTTC	CASSQEGGGQPYNEQFF
NA	TRBV5-6	TRBJ2-3	16	NA	TGTGCCAGCAGCTTCCGCACGGGGGTGGGCACAGATACGCAGTATTTT	CASSFRTGVGTDTQYF
TRBD1	TRBV19	TRBJ2-2	15	NA	TGTGCCAGCAGACAGGGGGAACTTAACACCGGGGAGCTGTTTTTT	CASRQGELNTGELFF